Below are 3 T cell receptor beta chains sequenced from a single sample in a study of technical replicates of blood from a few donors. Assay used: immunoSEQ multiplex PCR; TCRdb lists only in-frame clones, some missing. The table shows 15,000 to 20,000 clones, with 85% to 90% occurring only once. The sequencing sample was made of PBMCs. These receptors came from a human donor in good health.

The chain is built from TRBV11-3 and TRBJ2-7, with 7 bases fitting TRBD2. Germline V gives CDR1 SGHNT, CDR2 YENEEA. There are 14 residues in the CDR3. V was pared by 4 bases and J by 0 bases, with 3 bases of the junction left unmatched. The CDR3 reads CASSSREASYEQYF. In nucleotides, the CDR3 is TGTGCCAGCAGCTCACGGGAGGCCTCCTACGAGCAGTACTTC. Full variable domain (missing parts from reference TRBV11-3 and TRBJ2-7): EAGVVQSPRYKIIEKKQPVAFWCNPISGHNTLYWYLQNLGQGPELLIRYENEEAVDDSQLPKDRFSAERLKGVDSTLKIQPAELGDSAVYLCASSSREASYEQYFGPGTRLTVT.

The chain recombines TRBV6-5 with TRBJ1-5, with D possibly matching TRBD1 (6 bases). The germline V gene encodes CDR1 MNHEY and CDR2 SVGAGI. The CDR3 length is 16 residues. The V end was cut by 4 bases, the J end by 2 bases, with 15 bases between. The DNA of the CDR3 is TGTGCCAGCAGTTTACAGGGTGCCGGGGGCAATCAGCCCCAGCATTTT. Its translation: CASSLQGAGGNQPQHF.

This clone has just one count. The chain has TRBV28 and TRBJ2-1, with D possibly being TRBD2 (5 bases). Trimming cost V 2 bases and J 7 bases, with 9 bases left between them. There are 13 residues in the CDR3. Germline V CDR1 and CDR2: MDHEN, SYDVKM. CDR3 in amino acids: CASSLEGLNEQFF. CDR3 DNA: TGTGCCAGCAGTTTAGAGGGTCTGAATGAGCAGTTCTTC.